A selection of T cell receptor beta chains follows, all from one sample in a study of blood T cell repertoires in COVID-19. Only in-frame clones appear in the TCRdb table, and some are missing; sequencing was by immunoSEQ multiplex PCR. Among 400,000 or so clones listed, around 90% were seen once. The sequenced sample was peripheral blood. These receptors were taken from a young man with COVID-19, enrolled during active disease. The CDR3 runs from the conserved cysteine through the conserved F or W. Fields, in order: D gene, J gene, V gene, clone size, CDR3 length, CDR3 protein, CDR3 DNA. D genes are given only for firm matches. Clone size is stated in some rows and not others, as once, few, many or a class when expanded.

TRBD1 TRBJ1-1 TRBV11-2 . 13 CASSRTGDTEAFF TGTGCCAGCAGCCGGACAGGGGACACTGAAGCTTTCTTT
TRBD2 TRBJ2-4 TRBV7-3 . 22 CASSPRLAGGGGGTLAKNIQYF TGTGCCAGCAGCCCGCGGCTAGCGGGAGGAGGTGGGGGAACGCTAGCCAAAAACATTCAGTACTTC
. TRBJ1-1 TRBV6-5 . 12 CASRQGGTEAFF TGTGCCAGCAGGCAAGGGGGCACTGAAGCTTTCTTT
. TRBJ2-7 TRBV7-9 . 15 CASRAALGQSYEQYF TGTGCCAGCAGGGCCGCCCTTGGACAGTCCTACGAGCAGTACTTC
TRBD1 TRBJ2-1 TRBV28 . 15 CASSLTGTGDNEQFF TGTGCCAGCAGTCTAACCGGGACAGGGGACAATGAGCAGTTCTTC
TRBD2 TRBJ2-7 TRBV7-9 . 14 CASSLISGTYEQYF TGTGCCAGCAGCTTAATTAGCGGGACCTACGAGCAGTACTTC
. TRBJ2-7 TRBV19 . 13 CASSPRGLYEQYF TGTGCCAGTAGCCCGAGAGGATTATACGAGCAGTACTTC
TRBD2 TRBJ2-1 TRBV24-1 . 14 CATATSGRINEQFF TGTGCCACAGCGACTAGCGGGAGGATCAATGAGCAGTTCTTC
. TRBJ2-1 TRBV15 . 15 CATQRGTTSYNEQFF TGTGCCACGCAACGCGGGACGACGTCCTACAATGAGCAGTTCTTC
TRBD1 TRBJ2-2 TRBV19 . 15 CASSRQGSSTGELFF TGTGCCAGTAGTAGACAGGGGTCTAGCACCGGGGAGCTGTTTTTT
TRBD1 TRBJ1-2 TRBV11-2 . 14 CASSLEGGWYGYTF TGTGCCAGCAGCTTAGAAGGGGGCTGGTATGGCTACACCTTC
. TRBJ1-1 TRBV5-6 . 16 CASSQFRPGWFTEAFF TGTGCCAGCAGCCAATTCCGGCCGGGGTGGTTCACTGAAGCTTTCTTT
TRBD2 TRBJ2-3 TRBV10-2 . 15 CASSDSGGATDTQYF TGCGCCAGCAGCGATAGCGGGGGGGCAACAGATACGCAGTATTTT
. TRBJ1-4 TRBV6-5 . 15 CASSYSTSGIGKLFF TGTGCCAGCAGTTACTCCACGAGCGGTATAGGAAAACTGTTTTTT
. TRBJ2-3 TRBV18 . 14 CASSLGLGSDTQYF TGTGCCAGCTCACTGGGGCTTGGTTCAGATACGCAGTATTTT
. TRBJ2-7 TRBV5-1 . 13 CASSLRSSNEQYF TGCGCCAGCAGCTTGCGGTCTAGCAACGAGCAGTACTTC
TRBD2 TRBJ2-3 TRBV27 . 16 CASRGGAAEITDTQYF TGTGCCAGCCGGGGAGGGGCGGCTGAGATCACAGATACGCAGTATTTT
. TRBJ2-2 TRBV11-2 . 13 CASSWTNTGELFF TGTGCCAGCAGCTGGACTAACACCGGGGAGCTGTTTTTT
. TRBJ2-6 TRBV5-1 . 18 CASSFGGMGVTGANVLTF TGCGCCAGCAGCTTCGGAGGGATGGGGGTTACTGGGGCCAACGTCCTGACTTTC
TRBD1 TRBJ2-3 TRBV29-1 once 13 CSVPGQGTDTQYF TGCAGCGTTCCGGGACAGGGGACAGATACGCAGTATTTT
TRBD1 TRBJ1-5 TRBV25-1 . 13 CASSRTGEQPQHF TGTGCCAGCAGCAGAACAGGGGAACAGCCCCAGCATTTT
. TRBJ1-4 TRBV7-9 . 13 CASRPGGEEKLFF TGTGCCAGCAGACCCGGGGGGGAAGAAAAACTGTTTTTT